Listed below are T cell receptor beta chains from one sample, sequenced in a study of neurological immune-mediated disorders. TCRdb re-derived calls from the 5' RACE reads in MiXCR, one entry per CDR3 protein. The repertoire has about 69,000 distinct CDR3 sequences, about 4% of them found once; the top ten carry roughly 1.4%. Sequencing was performed on PBMCs. These receptors came from a man aged 25 to 40 with multiple sclerosis. Each CDR3 is given with its conserved first and last residue. D genes are given only for firm matches. Size is stated as once, few or many counts, or a class when the clone is expanded.

DNA	CDR3	size	D	V	J
TGCGCCAGCAGCCAAGAGCTAGCGGGGGAAACTTACGAGCAGTACTTC	CASSQELAGETYEQYF	many	TRBD2	TRBV4-1	TRBJ2-7
TGTGCCAGCGGTCCGCCGACTCCGGGACTAGGAGGAAACAATGAGCAGTTCTTC	CASGPPTPGLGGNNEQFF	many	TRBD2	TRBV12-3/TRBV12-4	TRBJ2-1
TGCAGTGCTAGTAATCGGGAATACTCCTACAATGAGCAGTTCTTC	CSASNREYSYNEQFF	many	-	TRBV20-1	TRBJ2-1
TGCAGTGCTAGAGATCCAGACCTAGGCAGGGGGCTGGATCAGCCCCAGCATTTT	CSARDPDLGRGLDQPQHF	many	TRBD1	TRBV20-1	TRBJ1-5
TGCAGCGTTGGCAGGTCGGAGGAGGCCAACGTCCTGACTTTC	CSVGRSEEANVLTF	medium-sized	-	TRBV29-1	TRBJ2-6
TGCGCCAGCAGCTTGCAGGGGGCAAGGGCCTACGAGCAGTACTTC	CASSLQGARAYEQYF	many	TRBD1	TRBV5-1	TRBJ2-7
TGTGCCAGCAGTTTATACGGGGAGCTGTTTTTT	CASSLYGELFF	many	-	TRBV12-3/TRBV12-4	TRBJ2-2
TGTGCCATCAGTGTCACTAGAGGACAGGGAGATTCACCCCTCAACTTT	CAISVTRGQGDSPLNF	few	TRBD1	TRBV10-3	TRBJ1-6
TGTGCCAGCAGCCCCGTCGGGGGGACTATGGTGTGGCCCCAGCATTTT	CASSPVGGTMVWPQHF	many	-	TRBV7-8	TRBJ1-5
TGTGCCAGCAGCCAAGCGGGCGGGTACGAGCAGTACTTC	CASSQAGGYEQYF	many	-	TRBV3-1	TRBJ2-7
TGTGCCAGCAGCCAACTAAGGCGGTCGGAGACCCAGTACTTC	CASSQLRRSETQYF	many	-	TRBV12-3/TRBV12-4	TRBJ2-5
TGCGCCAGTTCAGCAGGGGGTAACACCGGGGAGCTGTTTTTT	CASSAGGNTGELFF	many	TRBD1	TRBV5-1	TRBJ2-2
TGTGCCAGCAGCTTAGGGCCACGGGCTACCCGGTACAATGAGCAGTTCTTC	CASSLGPRATRYNEQFF	many	-	TRBV7-2	TRBJ2-1
TGTGCCAGCAGAAGGACTAGCGGGGGAACCTACGAGCAGTACTTC	CASRRTSGGTYEQYF	many	TRBD2	TRBV7-9	TRBJ2-7
TGTGCCAGCAGTTACTCGGAGGCTAGCGGGGAGACCCAGTACTTC	CASSYSEASGETQYF	many	TRBD2	TRBV6-5	TRBJ2-5
TGTGCCAGCAGTGACGTTGGGGGGCGCCGGGAAAAACTGTTTTTT	CASSDVGGRREKLFF	many	-	TRBV25-1	TRBJ1-4
TGTGCCAGCAGCTTAGCGGGGGGGGCAGGAGATACGCAGTATTTT	CASSLAGGAGDTQYF	many	-	TRBV7-2	TRBJ2-3
TGCGCCAGTCTCCGACAGGGAGGGGGAAACACTGAAGCTTTCTTT	CASLRQGGGNTEAFF	many	TRBD1	TRBV5-1	TRBJ1-1
TGTGCCAGCAGCGGAACAGGGGGATTAGAGACCCAGTACTTC	CASSGTGGLETQYF	many	TRBD1	TRBV9	TRBJ2-5
TGCAGCGCCATGCGAGGGTCGGGACAGCAAGAGACCCAGTACTTC	CSAMRGSGQQETQYF	many	TRBD1	TRBV29-1	TRBJ2-5
TGTGCCACCAGCAGAGATACCGGACGGACCAATGAAGCTTTCTTT	CATSRDTGRTNEAFF	many	-	TRBV15	TRBJ1-1
TGTGCCAGCAGTTTCGGGGCTAGCGAGGCCTACAATGAGCAGTTCTTC	CASSFGASEAYNEQFF	many	-	TRBV12-3/TRBV12-4	TRBJ2-1
TGCAGTGCTAGAGAAGGGGCAGGGGGTAGTGGTCAGCCCCAGCATTTT	CSAREGAGGSGQPQHF	many	TRBD1	TRBV20-1	TRBJ1-5
TGCAGTGCTCGTCAGGGGGGAAACACTGAAGCTTTCTTT	CSARQGGNTEAFF	many	TRBD1	TRBV20-1	TRBJ1-1
TGTGCCAGCAGCTTAAGGGGGGGAACAGATACGCAGTATTTT	CASSLRGGTDTQYF	many	-	TRBV11-3	TRBJ2-3
TGCAGTGCTAGAGATCACAGCACAGATACGCAGTATTTT	CSARDHSTDTQYF	many	-	TRBV20-1	TRBJ2-3
TGCGCCAGCAGCCCAGGGACAGGGCCTCACGAGCAGTACTTC	CASSPGTGPHEQYF	few	TRBD1	TRBV5-1	TRBJ2-7
TGTGCCAGCAGCTTGCCCACCACAGATACGCAGTATTTT	CASSLPTTDTQYF	many	-	TRBV5-6	TRBJ2-3